These 10 T cell receptor beta chains share one sample of origin, sequenced in a study of cytomegalovirus exposure and HLA in healthy donors. Primers for the PCR totalled 60 Vbeta and 13 Jbeta. Sequencing was performed with immunoSEQ multiplex PCR; in TCRdb, only in-frame clones are kept and a portion is missing. The profile covers around 190,000 clones, with around 81% appearing a single time and around 2% taken by the ten largest. The sequenced sample was PBMCs. The source of these receptors is a young man in good health and CMV-seronegative.

This sequence joins TRBV28 and TRBJ1-3; TRBD1 is a possible D gene (5 bases). Germline CDR1 MDHEN, CDR2 SYDVKM. V was pared by 1 base and J by 2 bases, with 9 bases between. The CDR3 contains 15 residues. The CDR3 DNA reads TGTGCCAGCAGTTTATCGGACACTACTGGAAACACCATATATTTT. Its translation: CASSLSDTTGNTIYF.

V gene TRBV27 combines with J gene TRBJ2-5; the match to TRBD1 covers 8 bases. V lost 5 bases and J lost 5; bases outside the gene matches: 7. From germline, CDR1 is MNHEY and CDR2 SMNVEV (reference sequence). CDR3 size: 14 residues. The CDR3 coding sequence is TGTGCCAGCAGTATAGACAGGGGCTGGGAGACCCAGTACTTC. Its protein is CASSIDRGWETQYF.

V gene TRBV10-3 combines with J gene TRBJ2-5, with 7 positions matching TRBD2. Germline V gives CDR1 ENHRY, CDR2 SYGVKD. J was trimmed by 1 base and V by 10 bases; bases with no gene match: 6. The CDR3 is 13 amino acids. DNA of the CDR3: TGTGCCACCCAAGCGGGGACCCAAGAGACCCAGTACTTC. Translating it yields CATQAGTQETQYF.

The chain employs TRBV29-1 and TRBJ2-7, with a weak D call TRBD1 (6 bases). V was pared by 1 base and J by 3 bases, with 16 bases between. This CDR3 spans 15 amino acids. CDR1 and CDR2 (germline): SQVTM, ANQGSEA. The CDR3 nucleotides are TGCAGCGTTGAAGGTTCAGGGGATTTCAGCTACGAGCAGTACTTC. Encoded protein: CSVEGSGDFSYEQYF.

V is TRBV27 and J is TRBJ2-5, with D possibly TRBD1 on 5 matching bases. This CDR3 is 13 amino acids long. The V end was cut by 0 bases, the J end by 5 bases, with 7 bases between. Germline CDR1 is MNHEY and CDR2 is SMNVEV (reference sequence). The CDR3 protein is CASSLSRVETQYF. The DNA of the CDR3 is TGTGCCAGCAGTTTATCCAGGGTGGAGACCCAGTACTTC.

J is TRBJ1-2 and V is TRBV7-9; 9 nucleotides align to TRBD1. Germline values: CDR1 SEHNR, CDR2 FQNEAQ (reference sequence). The CDR3 sequence is 16 residues long. V shed 5 bases and J 8 bases; nucleotides not matched to a gene: 15. CDR3 sequence (DNA): TGTGCCAGCAGCCGGGCGGGGGACAGGGCCTCTGAGGGCTACACCTTC. It encodes CASSRAGDRASEGYTF.

The table lists this clone with a count of one. V and J are TRBV11-2 and TRBJ2-7; 11 bases are a match to TRBD1. Germline V gene data show CDR1 as SGHAT and CDR2 as FQNNGV. The CDR3 length is 15 residues. After removal of 1 base from V and 4 bases from J, the junction contained 3 bases not matched to a gene. The DNA for the CDR3 is TGTGCCAGCAGCTTAGCCGGGACAGGGGGTTACGAGCAGTACTTC. Translation gives CASSLAGTGGYEQYF.

This clone was detected only a few times. This rearrangement joins TRBV2 to TRBJ1-2; no firm D call. This CDR3 is 11 amino acids long. V was pared by 6 bases and J by 4 bases, with 6 bases between. CDR1 is SNHLY and CDR2 is FYNNEI in the germline V gene. The CDR3 sequence: CASRSVYGYTF. CDR3 DNA sequence: TGTGCCAGCAGGTCGGTCTATGGCTACACCTTC.

V usage is TRBV28 and J usage is TRBJ2-3, with D tentatively TRBD2 (6 bases). V lost 6 bases and J lost 0, with 19 bases in between. Germline CDR1 reads MDHEN; CDR2 reads SYDVKM. The CDR3 is 17 residues long. The CDR3, as DNA: TGTGCCAGCAGCCCCCAACGGCTAGCGCCTAGCACAGATACGCAGTATTTT. It yields the protein CASSPQRLAPSTDTQYF.

The chain links TRBV2 to TRBJ2-7, with TRBD2 as a possible D gene (5 bases). Trimming left V 8 bases short and J 0 bases short, with 11 bases between. Per germline, CDR1 SNHLY and CDR2 FYNNEI. This CDR3 region has 13 residues. The CDR3 coding sequence is TGTGCCAGCTGCGGGCCCGACTCCTACGAGCAGTACTTC. Protein product: CASCGPDSYEQYF.